This T cell receptor (beta chain) is from a study of T-cell memory formation after mild COVID-19. This clonotype has just a few counts. TCRdb ran MiXCR on the 5' RACE reads and lists one entry per CDR3 protein. The repertoire holds 300,000 to 350,000 distinct CDR3 sequences, with roughly 13% as singletons. This TCR derives from a man in his late teens or twenties who had mild COVID-19 (a few samples of this study predate the infection). Cell type and time point are not known. Sequenced sample: PBMCs or a T cell subset sorted from them (not recorded which).

CDR3 sequence reads: CATSRSRLEAGELFF. DNA for the CDR3: TGTGCCACCAGCAGATCCCGGCTTGAGGCCGGGGAGCTGTTTTTT. The chain joins TRBV15 to TRBJ2-2; D gene uncertain. Germline V gene lookup returns CDR1 LNHNV and CDR2 YYDKDF (reference sequence). This CDR3 contains 15 residues. With 2 bases removed from V and 6 bases from J, the gap between germline ends came to 13 bases.